The following is a TCR beta chain sequence with its context. Its target is unknown. At the DNA level, this CDR3 is encoded by other sequences in the same sample as well. Profiled with immunoSEQ multiplex PCR; TCRdb holds only in-frame clones, not every one. Of about 37,000 clones listed, approximately 90% were seen once; the top ten hold about 20%. Processing released intraepithelial and lamina propria lymphocytes from the graft tissue. Germline CDR1 reads MNHEY; CDR2 reads SMNVEV (reference sequence). V was cut by 3 bases and J by 0 bases, with 8 bases left in between. The CDR3 contains 14 residues. This sample was taken from a study of graft-versus-host responses after intestinal transplantation. Notes on the study in general: Graft-versus-host to host-versus-graft clonal ratios in allografts were high in patients with graft-donor T cell macrochimerism. There were GvH clones found in recipient marrow, and some of them appeared first in ileum or blood.

This specimen was ileum tissue, taken less than 210 days after intestinal transplant. This chain uses TRBV27 with TRBJ1-1; D possibly corresponds to TRBD1 (6 bases). The TCR originated in a human patient who received an intestinal transplant, so some T cells may come from the graft donor. CDR3: CASSFGQMNTEAFF. The CDR3, as DNA: TGTGCCAGCAGTTTCGGACAGATGAACACTGAAGCTTTCTTT.